This T cell receptor (beta chain) was identified in a study of radiotherapy plus CTLA-4 blockade in lung cancer. Whole-study findings and limits: Best predicting response, reportedly, were early blood T cell clone dynamics, with interferon-beta. Blood TCR clones of tumor origin expanded after radiotherapy plus ipilimumab.

The CDR3 has 16 residues. The germline gives CDR1 SGDLS, CDR2 YYNGEE. With 5 bases clipped from V and 1 base from J, the junction kept 8 bases outside the gene matches. The table came from immunoSEQ multiplex PCR; TCRdb's copy has only in-frame clones and leaves some out. The table has tens of thousands of clones, over 65% seen once; the top ten hold roughly 4%. This clone was seen a single time. Its specificity is not known. The input for sequencing was peripheral blood, taken from a patient treated with radiotherapy plus ipilimumab. The chain carries TRBV9 and TRBJ2-5; TRBD2 aligns across 10 bases. The sequence came from a human donor with non-small cell lung cancer who had a partial response to radiotherapy plus ipilimumab. CDR3 sequence (DNA): TGTGCCAGCAGTGGAAAAGCGGGGGGGCGCCAAGAGACCCAGTACTTC. It is translated as CASSGKAGGRQETQYF.